The 21 T cell receptor beta chains in this list originate from one sample, sequenced in a study of T cell changes during pregnancy in multiple sclerosis. Profiled with immunoSEQ multiplex PCR; TCRdb holds only in-frame clones, not every one. Of more than 95,000 clones listed, 93% are singletons. This sample comprised peripheral blood, obtained after pregnancy. These receptors originate from a female donor with multiple sclerosis, enrolled in a pregnancy study.

The J gene is TRBJ2-3, the V gene TRBV11-2; D is undetermined. CDR1 and CDR2 (germline): SGHAT, FQNNGV. Trimming left V 0 bases short and J 0 bases short, with 7 bases between. CDR3 size: 15 residues. Written as DNA, the CDR3 is TGTGCCAGCAGCTTAGATTTGGCTAGCACAGATACGCAGTATTTT. Encoded protein: CASSLDLASTDTQYF.

The chain couples TRBV6-1 to TRBJ2-7; 10 bases line up with TRBD2. V gave up 3 bases and J gave up 1 base; unmatched junction bases: 9. Germline CDR1 and CDR2: MNHNS and SASEGT. The CDR3 has 17 residues. CDR3 loop: CASSELLRLAGSYEQYF. The CDR3 DNA reads TGTGCCAGCAGTGAGCTCCTCCGACTAGCGGGTTCCTACGAGCAGTACTTC.

The chain joins TRBV7-7 to TRBJ2-5, with 11 bases that match TRBD2. V dropped 5 bases and J dropped 4; count of bases not matched to a gene: 3. Looked up from germline, CDR1 is SSHAT and CDR2 is FNYEAQ (reference sequence). This CDR3 is built from 14 residues. The DNA of the CDR3 is TGTGCCAGCAGCAGAGGACTAGCGGGAGAGACCCAGTACTTC. Its translation: CASSRGLAGETQYF.

CDR3 sequence: CASTQTDTQYF. In DNA form, the CDR3 reads TGCGCCAGCACCCAGACAGATACGCAGTATTTT. The chain recombines TRBV10-2 with TRBJ2-3; D not certain. V gave up 7 bases and J gave up 3 bases, with 5 bases separating them. This CDR3 spans 11 amino acids. The V gene's germline CDR1 is WSHSY and CDR2 SAAADI.

V and J are TRBV6-5 and TRBJ2-1, with TRBD1 identical over 7 bases. The CDR3 has 15 residues. Germline CDR1 and CDR2: MNHEY and SVGAGI. V lost 5 bases and J lost 1; bases outside the gene matches: 5. The CDR3 DNA sequence: TGTGCCAGCAGTCTCCAGGGGGTTTCCTACAATGAGCAGTTCTTC. Its translation: CASSLQGVSYNEQFF.

The rearrangement joins TRBV27 to TRBJ2-3; 7 bases map to TRBD1. In germline, CDR1 is MNHEY, CDR2 SMNVEV (reference sequence). V shed 3 bases, J shed 5 bases, and the junction held 14 bases outside the gene matches. The CDR3 length is 17 residues. The CDR3 spells CASSLENRGRVGDTQYF. The CDR3 DNA reads as TGTGCCAGCAGTTTGGAAAACAGGGGTCGCGTGGGAGATACGCAGTATTTT.

The genes are TRBV7-2 and TRBJ2-1, with 8 bases fitting TRBD2. The CDR3 contains 15 residues. From germline, CDR1 is SGHTA and CDR2 FQGNSA. V was pared by 5 bases and J by 4 bases, with 7 bases of the junction left unmatched. DNA for the CDR3: TGTGCCAGCAGCCCCTTTGGCGGGAGGTACAATGAGCAGTTCTTC. Translation: CASSPFGGRYNEQFF.

This chain connects TRBV5-1 to TRBJ1-2; the D gene is possibly TRBD1 (6 bases). Trimming pared 0 bases from V and 8 bases from J, leaving 14 bases between. The CDR3 loop spans 14 amino acids. Germline V gene sequence: CDR1 SGHRS, CDR2 YFSETQ. The CDR3 sequence is CASSLESRGTGYTF. The CDR3 bases are TGCGCCAGCAGCTTGGAATCCAGGGGAACCGGCTACACCTTC.

The chain combines TRBV2 with TRBJ2-7, with 11 bases identical to TRBD2. Germline loops: CDR1 SNHLY, CDR2 FYNNEI. J lost 5 bases, V lost 6 bases, and 3 bases had no gene match. The CDR3 loop spans 13 amino acids. CDR3 DNA sequence: TGTGCCAGCAGGTTGGGACTAGCGGACGAGCAGTACTTC. As protein: CASRLGLADEQYF.

The rearrangement links TRBV29-1 to TRBJ2-2; tentative D call: TRBD2 (6 bases). The V end was cut by 6 bases, the J end by 4 bases, with 15 bases between. The germline CDR1 and CDR2 sequences are SQVTM and ANQGSEA. The CDR3 consists of 14 residues. DNA for the CDR3: TGCAGCGTCTGCCAGACTAGTAGCACCGGGGAGCTGTTTTTT. Amino acid sequence: CSVCQTSSTGELFF.

This clone is a singleton in its sample. The chain links TRBV18 to TRBJ2-1; D perhaps matches TRBD1 (5 bases). The V gene's germline CDR1 is KGHSH and CDR2 LQKENI. This CDR3 is built from 18 residues. V shed 3 bases and J shed 0 bases, with 18 bases lying between them. The CDR3 reads CASSPLPLTGSSYNEQFF. The CDR3 DNA is TGTGCCAGCTCACCTCTTCCCCTAACAGGTAGCTCCTACAATGAGCAGTTCTTC. Based on the CDR3 plus reference TRBV18 and TRBJ2-1, the full variable domain is NAGVMQNPRHLVRRRGQEARLRCSPMKGHSHVYWYRQLPEEGLKFMVYLQKENIIDESGMPKERFSAEFPKEGPSILRIQQVVRGDSAAYFCASSPLPLTGSSYNEQFFGPGTRLTVL.

The rearrangement uses TRBV10-1 and TRBJ1-2; TRBD1 is a possible D gene (6 bases). CDR1 is WNHNN and CDR2 is SYGVQD in the germline V gene (reference sequence). There are 14 residues in the CDR3. The V end was cut by 2 bases, the J end by 4 bases, with 11 bases between. The CDR3 protein is CASSEKGQSYGYTF. CDR3 sequence (DNA): TGCGCCAGCAGTGAGAAAGGACAGAGCTATGGCTACACCTTC.

This chain uses TRBV4-1 with TRBJ1-4; D possibly corresponds to TRBD1 (5 bases). Trimming pared 5 bases from V and 8 bases from J, leaving 18 bases between. There are 15 residues in the CDR3. Germline V gene data show CDR1 as MGHRA and CDR2 as YSYEKL. Here the CDR3 reads CASSAGPARGEKLFF. CDR3 nucleotide sequence: TGCGCCAGCAGCGCGGGGCCCGCCCGTGGCGAAAAACTGTTTTTT.

V gene TRBV30 combines with J gene TRBJ1-5; possible D gene TRBD1, 6 bases. V was cut by 1 base and J by 11 bases, with 18 bases left in between. The CDR3 length is 14 residues. Germline CDR1 reads GTSNPN; CDR2 reads SVGIG (reference sequence). Here the CDR3 reads CAWSGRGSGWTQHF. The CDR3 nucleotides are TGTGCCTGGAGTGGAAGGGGGTCTGGGTGGACCCAGCATTTT. Supplemented by reference TRBV30 and TRBJ1-5, the full variable domain reads SQTIHQWPATLVQPVGSPLSLECTVEGTSNPNLYWYRQAAGRGLQLLFYSVGIGQISSEVPQNLSASRPQDRQFILSSKKLLLSDSGFYLCAWSGRGSGWTQHFGDGTRLSIL.

The V and J genes are TRBV5-4 and TRBJ2-7; 7 bases map to TRBD2. The germline gives CDR1 SGHNT, CDR2 YYREEE (reference sequence). After removal of 4 bases from V and 2 bases from J, the junction contained 6 bases not matched to a gene. The CDR3 is 14 residues long. The CDR3: CASSTMRGTYEQYF. In DNA form, the CDR3 reads TGTGCCAGCAGCACTATGCGGGGGACCTACGAGCAGTACTTC.

The chain employs TRBV5-1 and TRBJ1-5; weak D call: TRBD1 (5 bases). Looked up from germline, CDR1 is SGHRS and CDR2 is YFSETQ. Between the trimmed V and J ends, which lost 1 base and 4 bases, there was a span of 9 bases. This CDR3 is built from 14 residues. CDR3 sequence (DNA): TGCGCCAGCAGCTTGACAGGTTCGAATCAGCCCCAGCATTTT. Its translation: CASSLTGSNQPQHF.

The chain recombines TRBV4-1 with TRBJ2-7, with D possibly being TRBD1 (5 bases). The V end lost 4 bases, the J end lost 0 bases, and 19 bases lay between the germline ends. Per germline, CDR1 MGHRA and CDR2 YSYEKL. This CDR3 spans 17 amino acids. CDR3 DNA: TGCGCCAGCAGCCCGATTACCAGGGATATGACCTCCTACGAGCAGTACTTC. This translates into CASSPITRDMTSYEQYF.

J is TRBJ1-5 and V is TRBV4-1, with TRBD1 matching over 8 bases. The length of the CDR3 is 15 residues. V was pared by 0 bases and J by 6 bases, with 4 bases of the junction left unmatched. The germline CDR1 and CDR2 sequences are MGHRA and YSYEKL. This chain's CDR3 is CASSQEGQGGQPQHF. The CDR3 nucleotides are TGCGCCAGCAGCCAAGAAGGACAGGGTGGTCAGCCCCAGCATTTT.

The chain is built from TRBV10-3 and TRBJ2-7, with TRBD1 matching over 10 bases. The germline V gene encodes CDR1 ENHRY and CDR2 SYGVKD. With 3 bases clipped from V and 3 bases from J, the junction kept 5 bases outside the gene matches. The CDR3 sequence is 15 residues long. CDR3 sequence reads: CAISDRTGGFYEQYF. The CDR3 DNA follows: TGTGCCATCAGTGACCGGACAGGGGGTTTCTACGAGCAGTACTTC.

The chain is built from TRBV19 and TRBJ2-7; 7 bases line up with TRBD1. Germline V gives CDR1 LNHDA, CDR2 SQIVND (reference sequence). V gave up 8 bases and J gave up 1 base; unmatched junction bases: 8. This CDR3 has 14 amino acids. The CDR3 DNA sequence: TGTGCCAGTCGAAGACGGGACAGTTCCTACGAGCAGTACTTC. It translates to CASRRRDSSYEQYF.

J is TRBJ2-1 and V is TRBV5-4; 12 bases line up with TRBD2. The V segment lost 3 bases and the J segment 4 bases; nucleotides outside the gene matches: 5. Germline CDR1 and CDR2: SGHNT and YYREEE (reference sequence). The CDR3 covers 16 residues. The CDR3 DNA sequence: TGTGCCAGCAGCTCCCTACTAGCGGGAGGTTACAATGAGCAGTTCTTC. This codes for CASSSLLAGGYNEQFF.